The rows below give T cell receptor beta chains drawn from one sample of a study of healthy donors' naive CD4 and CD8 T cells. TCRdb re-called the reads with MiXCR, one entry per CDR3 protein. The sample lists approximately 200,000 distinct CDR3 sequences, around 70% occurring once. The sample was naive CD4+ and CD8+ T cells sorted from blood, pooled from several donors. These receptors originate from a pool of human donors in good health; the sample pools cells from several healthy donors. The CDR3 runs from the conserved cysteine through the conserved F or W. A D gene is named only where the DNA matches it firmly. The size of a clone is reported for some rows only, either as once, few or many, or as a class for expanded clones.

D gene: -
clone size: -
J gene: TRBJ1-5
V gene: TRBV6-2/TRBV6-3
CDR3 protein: CASRGTDSNQPQHF
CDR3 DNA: TGTGCCAGCAGGGGGACCGATAGCAATCAGCCCCAGCATTTT

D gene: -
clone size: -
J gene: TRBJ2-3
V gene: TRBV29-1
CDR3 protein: CSHEAGARTDTQYF
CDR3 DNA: TGCAGCCATGAGGCTGGGGCGCGCACAGATACGCAGTATTTT

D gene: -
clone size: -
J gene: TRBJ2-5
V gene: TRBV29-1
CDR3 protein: CSVQGAAETQYF
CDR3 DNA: TGCAGCGTTCAGGGTGCAGCGGAGACCCAGTACTTC

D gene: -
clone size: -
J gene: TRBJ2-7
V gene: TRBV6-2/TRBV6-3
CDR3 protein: CASSTRPRGPTYEQYF
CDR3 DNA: TGTGCCAGCAGTACCAGGCCTAGGGGACCAACCTACGAGCAGTACTTC

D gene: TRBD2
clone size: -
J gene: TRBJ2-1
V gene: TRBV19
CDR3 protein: CASNLAGEGNEQFF
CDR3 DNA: TGTGCCAGTAACCTAGCGGGAGAAGGTAATGAGCAGTTCTTC

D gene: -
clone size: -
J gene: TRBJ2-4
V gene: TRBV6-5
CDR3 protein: CASSRGHVSHIQYF
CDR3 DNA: TGTGCCAGCAGCCGAGGGCACGTAAGCCACATTCAGTACTTC

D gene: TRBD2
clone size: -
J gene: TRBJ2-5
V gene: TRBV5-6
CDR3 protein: CASSREGGGLSETQYF
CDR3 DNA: TGTGCCAGCAGCAGGGAGGGCGGGGGGCTTAGCGAGACCCAGTACTTC

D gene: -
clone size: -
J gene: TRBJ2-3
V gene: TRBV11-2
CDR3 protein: CASSPTSTDTQYF
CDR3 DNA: TGTGCCAGCAGCCCTACAAGCACAGATACGCAGTATTTT

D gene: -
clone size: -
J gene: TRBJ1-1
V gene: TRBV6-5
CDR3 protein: CASSYSKPTGSSHTEAFF
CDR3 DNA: TGTGCCAGCAGTTACTCGAAGCCGACAGGTTCATCCCACACTGAAGCTTTCTTT

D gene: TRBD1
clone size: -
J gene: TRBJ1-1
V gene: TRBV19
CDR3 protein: CASIRETGANTEAFF
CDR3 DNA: TGTGCCAGTATCAGGGAGACAGGGGCTAACACTGAAGCTTTCTTT

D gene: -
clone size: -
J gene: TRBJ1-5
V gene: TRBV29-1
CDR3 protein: CSVAGDPNSNQPQHF
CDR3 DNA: TGCAGCGTTGCTGGGGATCCCAATAGCAATCAGCCCCAGCATTTT

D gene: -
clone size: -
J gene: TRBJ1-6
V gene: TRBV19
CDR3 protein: CASSPVQGNYNSPLHF
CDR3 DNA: TGTGCCAGTAGCCCGGTGCAGGGGAATTACAATTCACCCCTCCACTTT

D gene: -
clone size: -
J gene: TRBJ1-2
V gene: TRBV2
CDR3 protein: CASSEALGTRINYGYTF
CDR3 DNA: TGTGCCAGCAGTGAAGCGCTGGGGACTCGGATCAACTATGGCTACACCTTC

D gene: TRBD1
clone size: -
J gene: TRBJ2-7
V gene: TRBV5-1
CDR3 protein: CASSLATGTVHEQYF
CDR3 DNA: TGCGCCAGCAGCTTGGCCACCGGGACAGTTCACGAGCAGTACTTC

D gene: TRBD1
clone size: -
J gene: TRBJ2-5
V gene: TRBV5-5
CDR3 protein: CASSWGTGVGETQYF
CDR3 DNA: TGCGCCAGCAGCTGGGGAACAGGGGTCGGTGAGACCCAGTACTTC

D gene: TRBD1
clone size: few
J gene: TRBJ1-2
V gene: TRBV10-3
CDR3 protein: CAISPRTGLYGYTF
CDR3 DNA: TGTGCCATCAGCCCGAGGACAGGGCTCTATGGCTACACCTTC

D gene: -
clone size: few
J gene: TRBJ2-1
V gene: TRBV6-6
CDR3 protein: CASSLRGRNTYNEQFF
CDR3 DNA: TGTGCCAGCAGCCTCCGCGGGCGAAACACCTACAATGAGCAGTTCTTC

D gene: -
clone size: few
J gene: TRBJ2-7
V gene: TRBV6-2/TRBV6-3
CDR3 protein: CASAERITYEQYF
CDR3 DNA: TGTGCCAGCGCCGAGCGGATAACCTACGAGCAGTACTTC

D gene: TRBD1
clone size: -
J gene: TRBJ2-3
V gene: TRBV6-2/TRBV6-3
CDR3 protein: CASSETGGRPDTQYF
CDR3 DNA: TGTGCCAGCAGTGAAACAGGGGGTAGGCCAGATACGCAGTATTTT

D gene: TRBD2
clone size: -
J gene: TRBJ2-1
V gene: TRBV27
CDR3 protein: CASRAAGAYNEQFF
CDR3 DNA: TGTGCCTCCAGGGCAGCGGGAGCTTACAATGAGCAGTTCTTC

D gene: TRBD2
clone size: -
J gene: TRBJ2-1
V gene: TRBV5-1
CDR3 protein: CASSSPGAGGQANEQFF
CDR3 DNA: TGCGCCAGCAGCTCCCCCGGGGCGGGAGGGCAAGCGAATGAGCAGTTCTTC

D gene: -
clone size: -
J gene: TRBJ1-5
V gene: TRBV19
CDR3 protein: CASSGHGSNQPQHF
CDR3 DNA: TGTGCCAGTTCCGGACACGGTAGCAATCAGCCCCAGCATTTT

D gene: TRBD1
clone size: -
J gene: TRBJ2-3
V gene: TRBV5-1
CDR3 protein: CASSRDRITDTQYF
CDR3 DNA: TGCGCCAGCAGCCGGGACAGAATCACAGATACGCAGTATTTT

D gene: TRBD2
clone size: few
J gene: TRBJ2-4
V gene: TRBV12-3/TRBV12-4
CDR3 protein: CASSPPSGLAKNIQYF
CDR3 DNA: TGTGCCAGCAGCCCTCCTAGCGGGCTAGCCAAAAACATTCAGTACTTC

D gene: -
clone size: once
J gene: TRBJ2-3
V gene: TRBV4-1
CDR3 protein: CASSQDPGSTDTQYF
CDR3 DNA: TGCGCCAGCAGCCAAGATCCCGGGAGCACAGATACGCAGTATTTT

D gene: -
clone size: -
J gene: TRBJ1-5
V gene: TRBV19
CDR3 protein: CASSKGRLTNQPQHF
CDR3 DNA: TGTGCCAGTAGTAAGGGAAGGCTAACTAATCAGCCCCAGCATTTT

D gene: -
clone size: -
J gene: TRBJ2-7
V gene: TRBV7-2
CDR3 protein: CASSLSRVSYEQYF
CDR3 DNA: TGTGCCAGCAGCTTAAGCCGGGTGAGCTACGAGCAGTACTTC

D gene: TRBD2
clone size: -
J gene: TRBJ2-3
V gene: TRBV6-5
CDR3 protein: CASRTSGADTQYF
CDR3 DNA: TGTGCCAGCAGAACCAGCGGGGCAGATACGCAGTATTTT

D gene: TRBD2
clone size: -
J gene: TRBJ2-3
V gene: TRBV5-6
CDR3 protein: CASSQTGLAEQYF
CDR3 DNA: TGTGCCAGCAGTCAGACGGGACTAGCGGAGCAGTATTTT

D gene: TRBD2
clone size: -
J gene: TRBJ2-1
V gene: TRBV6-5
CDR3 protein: CASTAILAGGPNEQFF
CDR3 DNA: TGTGCCAGCACCGCGATACTAGCGGGAGGACCCAATGAGCAGTTCTTC

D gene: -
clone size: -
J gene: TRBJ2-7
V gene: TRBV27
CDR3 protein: CATGSVAGDEQYF
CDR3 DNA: TGTGCCACCGGGTCCGTCGCTGGGGACGAGCAGTACTTC

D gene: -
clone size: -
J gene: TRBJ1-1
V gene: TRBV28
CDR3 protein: CASSPLGVDTEAFF
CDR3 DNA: TGTGCCAGCAGTCCACTTGGTGTGGACACTGAAGCTTTCTTT

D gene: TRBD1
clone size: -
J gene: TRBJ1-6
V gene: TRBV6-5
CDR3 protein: CASSYFRTGDSPLHF
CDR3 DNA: TGTGCCAGCAGTTACTTCCGGACAGGGGATTCACCCCTCCACTTT

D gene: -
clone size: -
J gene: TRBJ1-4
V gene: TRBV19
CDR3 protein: CASRNTRPEKLFF
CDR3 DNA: TGTGCCAGTAGGAATACACGGCCCGAAAAACTGTTTTTT